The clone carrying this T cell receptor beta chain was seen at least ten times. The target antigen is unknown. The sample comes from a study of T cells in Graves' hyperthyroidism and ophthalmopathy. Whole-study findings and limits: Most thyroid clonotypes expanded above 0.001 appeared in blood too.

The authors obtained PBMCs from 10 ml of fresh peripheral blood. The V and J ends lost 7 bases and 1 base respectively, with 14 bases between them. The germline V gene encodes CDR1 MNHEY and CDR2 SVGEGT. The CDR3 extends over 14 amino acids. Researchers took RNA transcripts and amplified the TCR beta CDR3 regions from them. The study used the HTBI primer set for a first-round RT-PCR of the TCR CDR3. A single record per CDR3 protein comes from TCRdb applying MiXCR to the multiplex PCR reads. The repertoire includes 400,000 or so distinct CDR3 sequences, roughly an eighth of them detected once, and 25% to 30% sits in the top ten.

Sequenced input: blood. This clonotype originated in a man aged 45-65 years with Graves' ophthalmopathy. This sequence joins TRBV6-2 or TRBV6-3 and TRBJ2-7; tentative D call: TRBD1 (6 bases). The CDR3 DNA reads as TGTGCCAGCAATTTACAGGGTATTTCCTACGAGCAGTACTTC. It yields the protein CASNLQGISYEQYF.